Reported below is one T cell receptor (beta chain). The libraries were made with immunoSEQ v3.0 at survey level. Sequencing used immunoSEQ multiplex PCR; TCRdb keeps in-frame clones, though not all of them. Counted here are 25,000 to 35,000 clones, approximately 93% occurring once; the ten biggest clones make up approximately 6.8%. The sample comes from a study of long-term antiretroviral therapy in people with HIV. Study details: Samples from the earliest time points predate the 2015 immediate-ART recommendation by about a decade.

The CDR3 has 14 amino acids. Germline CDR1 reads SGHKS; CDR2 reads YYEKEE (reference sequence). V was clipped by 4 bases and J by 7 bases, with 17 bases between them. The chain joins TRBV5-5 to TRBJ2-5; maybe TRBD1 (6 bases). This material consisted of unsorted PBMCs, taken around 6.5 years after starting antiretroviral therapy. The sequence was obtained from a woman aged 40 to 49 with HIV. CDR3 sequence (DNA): TGTGCCAGCAGCGCACTCAGGGGCCCCGGGACCCAGTACTTC. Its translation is CASSALRGPGTQYF.